The 19 T cell receptor beta chains presented below share a single source sample, sequenced in a study of shared clonotypes between healthy human individuals. Profiled with immunoSEQ multiplex PCR; TCRdb holds only in-frame clones, not every one. The data show some 2,100,000 clones, approximately 94% seen once. Only CD45RO-negative cells positively selected for CCR7 counted as naive CD8 cells, so terminally differentiated effector memory CD45RA+ cells were excluded. Sequences were obtained from naive CD8+ T cells from PBMCs. All receptors come from a man between 18 and 29 years old in good health. Some clones in this sample may be carry-over from other donors' samples.

The chain uses TRBV7-9 and TRBJ1-5, with a tentative D call TRBD1 (5 bases). The germline V and J ends were trimmed by 6 bases and 2 bases, with 11 bases remaining between them. The CDR3 is 14 residues long. CDR1 SEHNR and CDR2 FQNEAQ come from the germline V gene (reference sequence). The CDR3 loop is CASRGRVGNQPQHF. The CDR3 DNA follows: TGTGCCAGCAGAGGCAGGGTCGGCAATCAGCCCCAGCATTTT.

The rearrangement links TRBV7-3 to TRBJ1-2; D is uncertain. The V end lost 2 bases, the J end lost 4 bases, and 14 bases lay between the germline ends. CDR3 length: 15 residues. Germline V lookup: CDR1 SGHTA, CDR2 FQGTGA. The CDR3 loop reads CASSLAMAGGYGYTF. In DNA, the CDR3 is TGTGCCAGCAGCTTAGCGATGGCAGGAGGCTATGGCTACACCTTC.

In regard to this clone: In the same sample, other DNA sequences code for this CDR3. J is TRBJ1-5 and V is TRBV7-9; D unclear. V lost 2 bases, J lost 1 base, and 0 bases lay in between. Per germline, CDR1 SEHNR and CDR2 FQNEAQ (reference sequence). There are 12 residues in the CDR3. CDR3: CASSLSNQPQHF. The CDR3 coding sequence is TGTGCCAGCAGCTTAAGCAATCAGCCCCAGCATTTT.

The chain carries TRBV7-2 and TRBJ2-7, with TRBD1 matching 8 bases. The CDR3 has 15 residues. Germline V gene lookup returns CDR1 SGHTA and CDR2 FQGNSA. J gave up 3 bases and V 6 bases, and 10 bases lay outside the gene matches. As DNA, the CDR3 is TGTGCCAGCAGTTCTCGGGACAGGTCACTCTACGAGCAGTACTTC. Amino acids: CASSSRDRSLYEQYF.

This chain uses TRBV9 with TRBJ2-5, with D perhaps matching TRBD1 (6 bases). V was pared by 5 bases and J by 9 bases, with 14 bases between. The CDR3 contains 12 residues. Germline V gene lookup returns CDR1 SGDLS and CDR2 YYNGEE. The CDR3: CASSENTGSQYF. The CDR3 DNA sequence: TGTGCCAGCAGTGAAAACACAGGGTCCCAGTACTTC. Combining the CDR3 with reference TRBV9 and TRBJ2-5 gives the whole variable domain DSGVTQTPKHLITATGQRVTLRCSPRSGDLSVYWYQQSLDQGLQFLIQYYNGEERAKGNILERFSAQQFPDLHSELNLSSLELGDSALYFCASSENTGSQYFGPGTRLLVL.

The chain couples TRBV2 to TRBJ2-1; tentatively, D is TRBD2 (5 bases). V shed 6 bases and J shed 7 bases, with 19 bases lying between them. The CDR3 has 15 residues. The germline gives CDR1 SNHLY, CDR2 FYNNEI. The CDR3 nucleotides are TGTGCCAGCAGCCCTAGGACGGATAAGCGGAATGAGCAGTTCTTC. This encodes CASSPRTDKRNEQFF. The full variable domain, with the rest looked up from reference TRBV2 and TRBJ2-1, is EPEVTQTPSHQVTQMGQEVILRCVPISNHLYFYWYRQILGQKVEFLVSFYNNEISEKSEIFDDQFSVERPDGSNFTLKIRSTKLEDSAMYFCASSPRTDKRNEQFFGPGTRLTVL.

This chain links TRBV5-6 with TRBJ1-1; a possible D gene is TRBD1 (6 bases). The CDR3 loop spans 14 amino acids. CDR1 is SGHDT, CDR2 YYEEEE, per germline. V lost 3 bases, J lost 6 bases, and 15 bases lay in between. The CDR3 sequence is CASSYGRGSPEAFF. CDR3 DNA: TGTGCCAGCAGCTATGGCAGGGGATCCCCTGAAGCTTTCTTT.

The genes are TRBV27 and TRBJ2-7; no reliable D call. Germline V gene lookup returns CDR1 MNHEY and CDR2 SMNVEV (reference sequence). The V end was cut by 0 bases, the J end by 2 bases, with 5 bases between. There are 13 residues in the CDR3. CDR3 coding DNA: TGTGCCAGCAGTTTATCGCAGGCCTACGAGCAGTACTTC. Encoded protein: CASSLSQAYEQYF.

This clone appeared a few times. The chain combines TRBV6-6 with TRBJ1-1; D unclear. Per the germline V gene, CDR1 is MNHNY and CDR2 is SVGAGI (reference sequence). The CDR3 has 13 amino acids. Trimming stripped 0 bases from V and 3 bases from J, with 5 bases between. The DNA for the CDR3 is TGTGCCAGCAGTTACTCTGCGGACACTGAAGCTTTCTTT. Residues: CASSYSADTEAFF.

This sequence joins TRBV7-2 and TRBJ1-5; D perhaps matches TRBD1 (5 bases). This CDR3 has 17 amino acids. V lost 5 bases and J lost 3, with 20 bases in between. CDR1 and CDR2 (germline): SGHTA, FQGNSA. CDR3 DNA sequence: TGTGCCAGCAGCCTCCTAGACAGCGGTTGGGTCAATCAGCCCCAGCATTTT. Amino acids: CASSLLDSGWVNQPQHF.

The chain has TRBV7-3 and TRBJ2-1; D might be TRBD2 (5 bases). Between the trimmed V and J ends, which lost 1 base and 5 bases, there was a span of 9 bases. Germline V lookup: CDR1 SGHTA, CDR2 FQGTGA. CDR3 length equals 14 residues. The CDR3 here is CASSLIGSHNEQFF. The DNA of the CDR3 is TGTGCCAGCAGCTTAATAGGGAGCCACAATGAGCAGTTCTTC.

CDR3 nucleotide sequence: TGCGCCAGCAAAGGGACAGGGGGCGTCTATGGCTACACCTTC. This sequence encodes CASKGTGGVYGYTF. The chain joins TRBV5-1 to TRBJ1-2, with TRBD1 matching 12 bases. Germline trimming cut 6 bases from V and 4 bases from J; bases unmatched to any gene: 4. The CDR3 consists of 14 residues. Germline CDR1 SGHRS, CDR2 YFSETQ.

The chain recombines TRBV28 with TRBJ1-1; D call uncertain. Trimming stripped 3 bases from V and 3 bases from J, with 8 bases between. The CDR3 has 13 residues. Germline CDR1 is MDHEN and CDR2 is SYDVKM. The CDR3, as DNA: TGTGCCAGCAGTTTTTTGGCGGACACTGAAGCTTTCTTT. It yields the protein CASSFLADTEAFF.

The chain is built from TRBV28 and TRBJ2-1, with D possibly called TRBD1 or TRBD2 (6 bases each). CDR1 is MDHEN and CDR2 is SYDVKM in the germline V gene. CDR3 length: 15 amino acids. With 5 bases removed from V and 7 bases from J, the gap between germline ends came to 18 bases. For the CDR3, the DNA is TGTGCCAGCAGTCCTCCAAGGGGGAGGTGGAATGAGCAGTTCTTC. Protein product: CASSPPRGRWNEQFF.

The chain joins TRBV7-3 to TRBJ2-2; 9 nucleotides line up with TRBD2. The CDR3 consists of 17 residues. The junction had 10 bases not matched to a gene; V was cut back by 5 bases and J by 3 bases. Germline loops: CDR1 SGHTA, CDR2 FQGTGA. CDR3 coding DNA: TGTGCCAGCAGCCGACCGGCGGGAGGGTTCGACACCGGGGAGCTGTTTTTT. Encoded protein: CASSRPAGGFDTGELFF.

The chain joins TRBV7-2 to TRBJ2-7; unclear D gene. The CDR3 is made up of 14 amino acids. Germline-derived CDR1 and CDR2 are SGHTA and FQGNSA. Trimming removed 4 bases from V and 0 bases from J, with 10 bases in between. The CDR3 bases are TGTGCCAGCAGCTATCCACTTAGCTCCTACGAGCAGTACTTC. Protein sequence: CASSYPLSSYEQYF.

The V and J genes are TRBV19 and TRBJ1-1; perhaps TRBD1 as D (5 bases). The V gene lost 5 bases and the J gene lost 3 bases, with 13 bases spanning the gap. The germline CDR1 and CDR2 sequences are LNHDA and SQIVND (reference sequence). CDR3 length: 14 residues. The CDR3 nucleotides read TGTGCCAGTAGTGACAGCCCGGAGGACACTGAAGCTTTCTTT. It specifies CASSDSPEDTEAFF.

The chain combines TRBV27 with TRBJ2-3, with 10 bases matching TRBD2. Germline V gene data show CDR1 as MNHEY and CDR2 as SMNVEV (reference sequence). Trimming at V came to 7 bases and at J to 2 bases, leaving 6 bases not matched to a gene. The length of the CDR3 is 15 residues. The CDR3 is CASTAGTSDTDTQYF. DNA for the CDR3: TGTGCCAGCACCGCCGGGACTAGCGACACAGATACGCAGTATTTT.

Concerning this clone: Distinct nucleotide sequences in the sample also encode this CDR3. The V and J genes are TRBV6-1 and TRBJ2-1; the D is unclear. This CDR3 contains 14 residues. The ends were cut back, 2 bases at V and 0 bases at J, with 5 bases in the middle. Germline CDR1 is MNHNS and CDR2 is SASEGT. The CDR3 bases are TGTGCCAGCAGTGAACGCGGCTCCTACAATGAGCAGTTCTTC. Amino acids: CASSERGSYNEQFF.